Each of the 25 T cell receptor beta chains below was sequenced from the same sample in a study of Ad26.COV2.S vaccination and SARS-CoV-2 variants. The protocol was immunoSEQ multiplex PCR, while the TCRdb copy is restricted to in-frame clones and leaves out a portion. The sample holds hundreds of thousands of clones, around 87% seen once. Treatment noted: around 19 received Ad26.COV2.S at low or high dose, single or two shots; about five received placebo; per-sample allocation not given. Samples were taken on day 63 after the first vaccine or placebo injection. This specimen consisted of peripheral blood, obtained in a trial of Ad26.COV2.S vaccine versus placebo. Source of these receptors: a person between 18 and 60 years old who received the Ad26.COV2.S COVID-19 vaccine or a placebo.

This sequence joins TRBV3-1 (or the pseudogene TRBV3-2) and TRBJ2-5, with 9 positions matching TRBD1. There are 16 residues in the CDR3. The J segment lost 6 bases and the V segment lost 4 bases, leaving 12 bases of the junction unmatched. CDR1 and CDR2 (germline): LGHDT, YNNKEL (reference sequence). CDR3 DNA sequence: TGTGCCAGCAGCCTAAGGGAGGGACAGGGAGTAAAGACCCAGTACTTC. Translated: CASSLREGQGVKTQYF.

V is TRBV5-1 and J is TRBJ2-3, with 13 bases matching TRBD2. CDR3 length: 14 residues. V trimming: 3 bases; J trimming: 6 bases; junction bases outside the gene matches: 1. Germline V gene sequence: CDR1 SGHRS, CDR2 YFSETQ. The CDR3 sequence is CASSWGLAGDTQYF. The CDR3 nucleotides are TGCGCCAGCAGCTGGGGACTAGCGGGGGATACGCAGTATTTT.

The chain joins TRBV5-1 to TRBJ1-1; D call uncertain. V was shortened by 1 base and J by 1 base, with 8 bases between the two germline ends. This CDR3 has 14 amino acids. Germline CDR1 is SGHRS and CDR2 is YFSETQ. The CDR3: CASSLRPANTEAFF. CDR3 coding DNA: TGCGCCAGCAGCTTGAGGCCGGCGAACACTGAAGCTTTCTTT.

The V call is TRBV5-1, the J call TRBJ2-3, with a tentative D call TRBD2 (7 bases). Trimming removed 4 bases from V and 5 bases from J, with 23 bases in between. The germline gives CDR1 SGHRS, CDR2 YFSETQ. The length of the CDR3 is 17 residues. CDR3 protein: CASSVPNVGGRRDTQYF. The DNA for the CDR3 is TGCGCCAGCAGCGTACCAAACGTGGGGGGGCGCAGAGATACGCAGTATTTT.

The chain recombines TRBV12-3 or TRBV12-4 with TRBJ1-1; D unclear. There are 11 residues in the CDR3. V was trimmed by 3 bases and J by 8 bases, leaving 7 bases between them. As DNA, the CDR3 is TGTGCCAGCAGTTTTAGGCAGGAAGCTTTCTTT. Residues: CASSFRQEAFF.

The DNA for the CDR3 is TGTGCCAGCAGCTTAAGTTTAGCGGGGGCAGATACGCAGTATTTT. Protein product: CASSLSLAGADTQYF. V and J are TRBV7-8 and TRBJ2-3; the match to TRBD2 covers 9 bases. CDR1 SGHVS and CDR2 FQNEAQ come from the germline V gene. Trimming cost V 2 bases and J 4 bases; bases outside gene matches: 4. The CDR3 covers 15 residues.

To note about this clone: The same CDR3 also results from other DNA sequences found in this sample. The chain recombines TRBV9 with TRBJ2-7, with 8 bases matching TRBD1. CDR3 length: 14 amino acids. With 0 bases clipped from V and 2 bases from J, the junction kept 1 base outside the gene matches. Germline V gene lookup returns CDR1 SGDLS and CDR2 YYNGEE. The CDR3 DNA reads TGTGCCAGCAGCGTAGGGACAGGGACCTACGAGCAGTACTTC. Its protein product is CASSVGTGTYEQYF.

V and J are TRBV23-1 and TRBJ1-6; 7 positions agree with TRBD1. TRBV23-1 is an open reading frame whose function is uncertain. The CDR3 is 19 residues long. Germline trimming cut 3 bases from V and 4 bases from J; bases unmatched to any gene: 15. The CDR3 sequence is CASSHWGQSGPLYNSPLHF. For the CDR3, the DNA is TGCGCCAGCAGTCATTGGGGACAGTCTGGACCCTTATATAATTCACCCCTCCACTTT.

The rearrangement uses TRBV6-5 and TRBJ2-2, with 11 bases fitting TRBD2. CDR3 length equals 15 residues. The germline CDR1 and CDR2 sequences are MNHEY and SVGAGI. V lost 4 bases, J lost 7 bases, and 5 bases stayed unmatched. CDR3 protein: CASSLAGGPHGELFF. CDR3 DNA sequence: TGTGCCAGCAGTTTAGCGGGGGGGCCCCACGGGGAGCTGTTTTTT.

The V gene is TRBV5-4, the J gene TRBJ2-7; D uncertain. Looked up from germline, CDR1 is SGHNT and CDR2 is YYREEE (reference sequence). This CDR3 spans 13 amino acids. Trimming pared 4 bases from V and 5 bases from J, leaving 13 bases between. The CDR3 protein is CASSPGGLDEQYF. The CDR3 nucleotides are TGTGCCAGCAGCCCTGGTGGGTTGGACGAGCAGTACTTC.

V is TRBV7-9 and J is TRBJ1-2; TRBD1 matches at 8 bases. The V gene end was trimmed by 6 bases and the J gene end by 1 base; junction bases not matched to a gene: 4. The CDR3 runs 14 residues. Per germline, CDR1 SEHNR and CDR2 FQNEAQ (reference sequence). Written as DNA, the CDR3 is TGTGCCAGCAGACACGGACAGGGTAACTATGGCTACACCTTC. Residues: CASRHGQGNYGYTF. Full variable domain (remainder filled in from reference TRBV7-9 and TRBJ1-2): DTGVSQNPRHKITKRGQNVTFRCDPISEHNRLYWYRQTLGQGPEFLTYFQNEAQLEKSRLLSDRFSAERPKGSFSTLEIQRTEQGDSAMYLCASRHGQGNYGYTFGSGTRLTVV.

The gene calls are TRBV7-9 and TRBJ2-5, with a weak D call TRBD1 (5 bases). The V end lost 1 base, the J end lost 1 base, and 7 bases lay between the germline ends. The CDR3 is 14 amino acids. CDR1 and CDR2 (germline): SEHNR, FQNEAQ (reference sequence). The CDR3 sequence is CASSLGQSQETQYF. DNA for the CDR3: TGTGCCAGCAGCTTAGGACAGTCCCAAGAGACCCAGTACTTC.

The CDR3 region has the DNA TGTGCCAGTTCTTGGAGGGCTAACTATGGCTACACCTTC. It encodes CASSWRANYGYTF. This chain connects TRBV6-5 to TRBJ1-2; D gene unclear. The length of the CDR3 is 13 residues. V lost 9 bases and J 0 bases, leaving 11 bases between the germline ends. CDR1 is MNHEY and CDR2 is SVGAGI in the germline V gene.

This clone was found once. This chain links TRBV5-1 with TRBJ2-7; D is unresolved. Germline V CDR1 and CDR2: SGHRS, YFSETQ. The CDR3 loop spans 14 amino acids. The germline V and J ends were trimmed by 2 bases and 0 bases, with 9 bases remaining between them. The DNA of the CDR3 is TGCGCCAGCAGCTTCGACACCTACTCCTACGAGCAGTACTTC. It yields the protein CASSFDTYSYEQYF.

In the case of this clone: Distinct nucleotide sequences in the sample also encode this CDR3. This chain joins TRBV7-9 and TRBJ1-2, with a tentative D call TRBD1 (5 bases). CDR3 size: 11 residues. The germline V and J ends were trimmed by 1 base and 8 bases, with 5 bases remaining between them. Germline CDR1 and CDR2: SEHNR and FQNEAQ (reference sequence). This CDR3 reads CASSLEGGYTF. The CDR3 region has the DNA TGTGCCAGCAGCTTAGAGGGGGGCTACACCTTC.

Worth noting for this clone: The sample carries other DNA sequences with the same CDR3. The chain couples TRBV7-9 to TRBJ1-2; no firm D call. The V end was cut by 4 bases, the J end by 0 bases, with 9 bases between. This CDR3 region has 14 residues. Germline CDR1 is SEHNR and CDR2 is FQNEAQ (reference sequence). The CDR3 region is CASSSSGANYGYTF. The CDR3 region has the DNA TGTGCCAGCAGCTCCTCTGGGGCTAACTATGGCTACACCTTC.

The chain joins TRBV19 to TRBJ2-2; no definite D call. CDR3 length: 14 residues. Deletions cut 1 base from V and 6 bases from J, with 9 bases between. Per germline, CDR1 LNHDA and CDR2 SQIVND (reference sequence). CDR3 region: CASSIGVLAGELFF. The CDR3 bases are TGTGCCAGTAGTATAGGGGTTTTGGCCGGGGAGCTGTTTTTT.

The chain links TRBV5-5 to TRBJ1-2; D ambiguous. Trimming took 2 bases from V and 2 from J, leaving 4 bases between them. The CDR3 sequence is 12 residues long. CDR1 and CDR2 from the germline V gene are SGHKS and YYEKEE (reference sequence). In DNA form, the CDR3 reads TGTGCCAGCAGCTTTGGGAACTATGGCTACACCTTC. Translating it yields CASSFGNYGYTF.

This rearrangement joins TRBV27 to TRBJ2-2; no firm D call. Looked up from germline, CDR1 is MNHEY and CDR2 is SMNVEV (reference sequence). V lost 4 bases and J 6 bases, leaving 15 bases between the germline ends. The CDR3 has 15 residues. The CDR3 reads CASSSPTRRAGELFF. In nucleotides, the CDR3 is TGTGCCAGCAGTTCCCCCACGCGGCGTGCCGGGGAGCTGTTTTTT.

The rearrangement uses TRBV4-2 and TRBJ1-2; 7 bases map to TRBD1. The CDR3 contains 16 residues. The V and J ends lost 2 bases and 6 bases, in that order; junction bases with no gene match: 12. Germline lookup yields CDR1 LGHNA and CDR2 YNFKEQ. The CDR3 sequence: CASSQTPGQLINGYTF. DNA of the CDR3: TGTGCCAGCAGCCAAACACCGGGACAGTTAATTAATGGCTACACCTTC.

This clone was seen more than once but under ten times. The chain links TRBV6-5 to TRBJ1-1, with 8 bases aligning to TRBD1. CDR1 MNHEY and CDR2 SVGAGI come from the germline V gene. V was clipped by 5 bases and J by 3 bases; unmatched bases: 2. CDR3 length equals 13 residues. Written as DNA, the CDR3 is TGTGCCAGCAGTCCGGACAGGGACACTGAAGCTTTCTTT. Translating it yields CASSPDRDTEAFF.

The V call is TRBV5-1, the J call TRBJ1-3; 7 nucleotides agree with TRBD1. The CDR3 sequence is 17 residues long. Germline V gene sequence: CDR1 SGHRS, CDR2 YFSETQ. The V gene end was trimmed by 1 base and the J gene end by 0 bases; junction bases not matched to a gene: 7. In nucleotides, the CDR3 is TGCGCCAGCAGCTTGCCTGGACAGGACAACTCTGGAAACACCATATATTTT. Translation: CASSLPGQDNSGNTIYF.

The chain uses TRBV3-1 (or the pseudogene TRBV3-2) and TRBJ1-2; D perhaps matches TRBD1 (5 bases). The CDR3 totals 16 residues. V lost 0 bases and J 5 bases, leaving 16 bases between the germline ends. Germline lookup yields CDR1 LGHDT and CDR2 YNNKEL (reference sequence). The CDR3 here is CASSQDSRASPYGYTF. In nucleotides, the CDR3 is TGTGCCAGCAGCCAAGATTCCAGGGCTTCCCCTTATGGCTACACCTTC.

The gene calls are TRBV19 and TRBJ1-5; D gene unclear. This CDR3 has 15 amino acids. Trimming removed 4 bases from V and 3 bases from J, with 13 bases in between. Germline V gene sequence: CDR1 LNHDA, CDR2 SQIVND (reference sequence). The CDR3 loop reads CASSTRWGSNQPQHF. The CDR3 nucleotides are TGTGCCAGTAGTACCCGTTGGGGATCCAATCAGCCCCAGCATTTT.

The chain links TRBV6-2 or TRBV6-3 to TRBJ2-7; TRBD1 matches at 7 bases. V shed 6 bases, J shed 1 base, and the junction held 3 bases outside the gene matches. From germline, CDR1 is MNHEY and CDR2 SVGEGT. The CDR3 loop spans 13 amino acids. The CDR3 region is CASSMGQSYEQYF. In DNA form, the CDR3 reads TGTGCCAGCAGCATGGGACAGTCCTACGAGCAGTACTTC.